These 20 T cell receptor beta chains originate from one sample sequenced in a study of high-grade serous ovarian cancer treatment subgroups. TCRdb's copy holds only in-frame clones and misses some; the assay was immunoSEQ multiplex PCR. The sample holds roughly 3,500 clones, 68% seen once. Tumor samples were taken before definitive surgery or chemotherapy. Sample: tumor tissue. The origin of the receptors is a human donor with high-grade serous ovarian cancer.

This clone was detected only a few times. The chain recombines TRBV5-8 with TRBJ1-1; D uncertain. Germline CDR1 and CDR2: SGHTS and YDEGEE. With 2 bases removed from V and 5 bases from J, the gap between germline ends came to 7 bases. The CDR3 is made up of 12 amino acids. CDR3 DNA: TGTGCCAGCAGCTTCCAGCGGACTGAAGCTTTCTTT. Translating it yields CASSFQRTEAFF.

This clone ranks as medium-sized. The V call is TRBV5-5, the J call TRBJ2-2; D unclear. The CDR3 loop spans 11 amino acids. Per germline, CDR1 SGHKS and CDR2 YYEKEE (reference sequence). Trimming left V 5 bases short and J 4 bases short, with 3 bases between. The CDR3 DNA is TGTGCCAGCAGACGCACCGGGGAGCTGTTTTTT. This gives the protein CASRRTGELFF. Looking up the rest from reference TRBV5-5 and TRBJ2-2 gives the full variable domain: DAGVTQSPTHLIKTRGQQVTLRCSPISGHKSVSWYQQVLGQGPQFIFQYYEKEERGRGNFPDRFSARQFPNYSSELNVNALLLGDSALYLCASRRTGELFFGEGSRLTVL.

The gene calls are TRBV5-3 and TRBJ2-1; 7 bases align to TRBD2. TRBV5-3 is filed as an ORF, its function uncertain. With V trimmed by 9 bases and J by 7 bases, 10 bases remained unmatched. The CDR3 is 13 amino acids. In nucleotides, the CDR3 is TGTGCCACCCGGGGGGTCCCTCGAAATGAGCAGTTCTTC. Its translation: CATRGVPRNEQFF.

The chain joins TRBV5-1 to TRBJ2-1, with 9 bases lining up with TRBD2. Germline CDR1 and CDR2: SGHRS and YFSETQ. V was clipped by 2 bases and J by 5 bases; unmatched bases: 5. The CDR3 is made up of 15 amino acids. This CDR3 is CASSLGGGAHNEQFF. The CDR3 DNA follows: TGCGCCAGCAGCTTAGGCGGGGGGGCCCACAATGAGCAGTTCTTC.

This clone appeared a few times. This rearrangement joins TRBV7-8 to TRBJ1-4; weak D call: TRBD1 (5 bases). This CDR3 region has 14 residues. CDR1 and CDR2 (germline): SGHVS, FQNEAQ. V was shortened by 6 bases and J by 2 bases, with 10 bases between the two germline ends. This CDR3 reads CASRPGGTNEKLFF. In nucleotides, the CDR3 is TGTGCCAGCAGACCCGGGGGGACTAATGAAAAACTGTTTTTT.

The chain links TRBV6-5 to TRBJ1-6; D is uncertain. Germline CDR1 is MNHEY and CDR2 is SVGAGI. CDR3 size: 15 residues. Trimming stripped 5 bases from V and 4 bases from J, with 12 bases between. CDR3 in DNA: TGTGCCAGCAGTGCAATGTCTGGGTATAATTCACCCCTCCACTTT. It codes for CASSAMSGYNSPLHF.

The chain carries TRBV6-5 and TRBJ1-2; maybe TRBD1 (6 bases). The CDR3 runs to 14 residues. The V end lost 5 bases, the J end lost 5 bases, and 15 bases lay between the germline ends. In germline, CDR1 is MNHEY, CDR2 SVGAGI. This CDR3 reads CASSPTGQSYGYTF. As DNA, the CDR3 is TGTGCCAGCAGTCCCACCGGACAGAGTTATGGCTACACCTTC.

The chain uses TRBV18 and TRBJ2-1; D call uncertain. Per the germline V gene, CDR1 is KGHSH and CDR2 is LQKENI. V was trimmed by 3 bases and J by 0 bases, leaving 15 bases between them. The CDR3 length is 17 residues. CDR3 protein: CASSPPATRSSYNEQFF. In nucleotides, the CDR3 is TGTGCCAGCTCACCGCCAGCAACACGGAGCTCCTACAATGAGCAGTTCTTC.

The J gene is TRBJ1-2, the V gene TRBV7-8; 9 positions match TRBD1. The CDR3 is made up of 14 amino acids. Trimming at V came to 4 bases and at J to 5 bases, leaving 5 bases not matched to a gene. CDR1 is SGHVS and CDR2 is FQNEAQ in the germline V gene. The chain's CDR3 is CASSWTGAGYGYTF. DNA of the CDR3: TGTGCCAGCAGCTGGACAGGGGCTGGGTATGGCTACACCTTC.

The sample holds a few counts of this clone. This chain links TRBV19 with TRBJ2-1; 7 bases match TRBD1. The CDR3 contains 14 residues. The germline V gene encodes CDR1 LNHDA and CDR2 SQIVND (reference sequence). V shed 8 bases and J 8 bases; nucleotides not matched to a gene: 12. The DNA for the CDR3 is TGTGCCAGTGAGACCGGGACAGTTAGTGATGAGCAGTTCTTC. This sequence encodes CASETGTVSDEQFF.

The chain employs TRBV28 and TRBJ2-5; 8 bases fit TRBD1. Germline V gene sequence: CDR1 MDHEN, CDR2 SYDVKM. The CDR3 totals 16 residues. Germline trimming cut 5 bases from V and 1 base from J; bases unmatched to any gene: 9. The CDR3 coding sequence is TGTGCCAGCAGTCACGTAATGGGACAGGTCCAAGAGACCCAGTACTTC. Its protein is CASSHVMGQVQETQYF.

The CDR3 sequence is CASSFFGQTGELFF. DNA for the CDR3: TGTGCCAGCAGCTTTTTCGGACAAACCGGGGAGCTGTTTTTT. The chain uses TRBV7-9 and TRBJ2-2; D is perhaps TRBD1 (5 bases). The CDR3 covers 14 residues. Trimming took 3 bases from V and 5 from J, leaving 10 bases between them. Per the germline V gene, CDR1 is SEHNR and CDR2 is FQNEAQ (reference sequence).

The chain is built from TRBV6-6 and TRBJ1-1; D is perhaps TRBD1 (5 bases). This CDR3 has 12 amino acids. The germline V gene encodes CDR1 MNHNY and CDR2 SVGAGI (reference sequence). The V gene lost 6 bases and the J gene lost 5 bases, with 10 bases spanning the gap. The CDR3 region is CASSPGRTEAFF. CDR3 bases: TGTGCCAGCAGCCCAGGGAGAACTGAAGCTTTCTTT.

The CDR3 reads CASSSNNFTDTQYF. DNA of the CDR3: TGTGCCAGCAGCTCGAACAACTTTACAGATACGCAGTATTTT. The V call is TRBV5-5, the J call TRBJ2-3; D is undetermined. The CDR3 extends over 14 amino acids. Trimming left V 3 bases short and J 3 bases short, with 11 bases between. Germline values: CDR1 SGHKS, CDR2 YYEKEE (reference sequence).

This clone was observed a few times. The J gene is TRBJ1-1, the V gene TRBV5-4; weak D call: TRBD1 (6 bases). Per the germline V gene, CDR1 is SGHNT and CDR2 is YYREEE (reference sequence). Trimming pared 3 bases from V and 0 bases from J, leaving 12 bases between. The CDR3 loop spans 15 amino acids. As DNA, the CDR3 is TGTGCCAGCAGCTCCAGGGGAAGCATGAACACTGAAGCTTTCTTT. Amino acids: CASSSRGSMNTEAFF.

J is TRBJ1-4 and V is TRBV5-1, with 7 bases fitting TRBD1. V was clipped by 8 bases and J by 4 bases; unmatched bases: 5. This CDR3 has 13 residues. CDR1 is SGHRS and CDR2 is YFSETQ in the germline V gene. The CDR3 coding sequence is TGCGCCAGTCATACAGGGGATAATGAAAAACTGTTTTTT. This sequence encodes CASHTGDNEKLFF. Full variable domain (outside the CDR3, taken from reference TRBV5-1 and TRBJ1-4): KAGVTQTPRYLIKTRGQQVTLSCSPISGHRSVSWYQQTPGQGLQFLFEYFSETQRNKGNFPGRFSGRQFSNSRSEMNVSTLELGDSALYLCASHTGDNEKLFFGSGTQLSVL.

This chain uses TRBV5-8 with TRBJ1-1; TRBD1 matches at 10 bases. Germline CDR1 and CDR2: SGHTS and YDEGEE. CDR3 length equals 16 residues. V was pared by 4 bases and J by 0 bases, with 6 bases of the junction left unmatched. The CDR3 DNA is TGTGCCAGCAGCATTGGGACAGGGGCTATGAACACTGAAGCTTTCTTT. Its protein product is CASSIGTGAMNTEAFF. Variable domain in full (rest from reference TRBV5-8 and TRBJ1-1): EAGVTQSPTHLIKTRGQQATLRCSPISGHTSVYWYQQALGLGLQFLLWYDEGEERNRGNFPPRFSGRQFPNYSSELNVNALELEDSALYLCASSIGTGAMNTEAFFGQGTRLTVV.

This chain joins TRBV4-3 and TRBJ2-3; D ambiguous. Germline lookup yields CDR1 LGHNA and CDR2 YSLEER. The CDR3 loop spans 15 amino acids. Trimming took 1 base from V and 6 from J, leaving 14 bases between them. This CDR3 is CASSQGIGAPDTQYF. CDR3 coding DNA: TGCGCCAGCAGCCAAGGTATTGGAGCGCCGGATACGCAGTATTTT.

CDR3 loop: CAWNKGTGPVTDTQYF. For the CDR3, the DNA is TGTGCCTGGAATAAGGGGACAGGACCGGTCACAGATACGCAGTATTTT. This chain links TRBV30 with TRBJ2-3; 8 nucleotides line up with TRBD1. The CDR3 consists of 16 residues. V shed 4 bases and J 2 bases; nucleotides not matched to a gene: 11. Per the germline V gene, CDR1 is GTSNPN and CDR2 is SVGIG (reference sequence).

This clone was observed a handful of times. As DNA, the CDR3 is TGTGCCAGCAGCGGCAGGGGTACGGCGAATGAGCAGTTCTTC. Translated, it gives CASSGRGTANEQFF. The J gene is TRBJ2-1, the V gene TRBV6-6; D possibly corresponds to TRBD1 (6 bases). V gave up 6 bases and J gave up 7 bases, with 16 bases separating them. Germline V lookup: CDR1 MNHNY, CDR2 SVGAGI (reference sequence). The CDR3 is made up of 14 amino acids.